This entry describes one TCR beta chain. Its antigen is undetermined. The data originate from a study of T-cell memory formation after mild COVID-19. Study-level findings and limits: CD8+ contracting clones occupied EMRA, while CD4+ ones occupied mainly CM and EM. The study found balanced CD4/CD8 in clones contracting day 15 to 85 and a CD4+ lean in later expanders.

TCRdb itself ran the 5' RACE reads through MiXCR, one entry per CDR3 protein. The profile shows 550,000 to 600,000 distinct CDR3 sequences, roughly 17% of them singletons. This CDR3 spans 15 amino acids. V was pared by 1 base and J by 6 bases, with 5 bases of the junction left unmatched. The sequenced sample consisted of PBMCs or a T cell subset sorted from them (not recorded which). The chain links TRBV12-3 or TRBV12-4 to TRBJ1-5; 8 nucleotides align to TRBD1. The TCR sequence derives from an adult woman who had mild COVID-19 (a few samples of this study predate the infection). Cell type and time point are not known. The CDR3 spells CASSLGQGMGQPQHF. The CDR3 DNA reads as TGTGCCAGCAGTTTAGGACAGGGGATGGGTCAGCCCCAGCATTTT.